Following are 2 T cell receptor beta chains from one sample sequenced in a study of vaccination effects on CD4 cells after COVID-19 (dated 2022 in TCRdb). These receptors' antigens are unknown. To identify antigen-specific CD4+ T cell clonotypes by their expansion, the ViraFEST assay first stimulated PBMC with viral peptide pools and then applied TCR sequencing. After 10 to 11 days of culture, CD4+ T cells were isolated with the EasySep CD4+ T cell isolation kit. Two doses of either the BNT162b2 or the mRNA-1273 mRNA SARS-CoV-2 vaccine were administered to participants. The library relied on the immunoSEQ multiplex PCR assay. TCRdb carries this immuneACCESS record with in-frame sequences only. Its versions omit some clonotypes, under half of them owing to an unresolved V gene in the studies checked, with the rest unexplained. Within this sample are 25,000 to 30,000 clones, with roughly 71% of them counted one time only. The ten largest make up 17% of the sample.

Sequenced material: CD4+ T cells from PBMCs cultured with HCoV-OC43 spike peptides, taken after COVID-19 vaccination. The label giving this sample's cell subset or site can be read as: HCoV-OC43 spike overlapping peptide pool stimulation. Receptor source: a human donor who received a COVID-19 vaccine.

This chain connects TRBV10-2 to TRBJ1-2, with a possible D match to TRBD1 (5 bases). The V gene lost 6 bases and the J gene lost 4 bases, with 9 bases spanning the gap. CDR3 length: 12 residues. Germline-derived CDR1 and CDR2 are WSHSY and SAAADI. CDR3 nucleotides: TGCGCCAGCAGAACAGACAGCTATGGCTACACCTTC. It codes for CASRTDSYGYTF.

The chain recombines TRBV5-1 with TRBJ2-7; D gene uncertain. Trimming stripped 2 bases from V and 4 bases from J, with 4 bases between. CDR1 and CDR2 (germline): SGHRS, YFSETQ. This CDR3 comprises 11 residues. The CDR3 DNA follows: TGCGCCAGCAGCTTAGAGTACGAGCAGTACTTC. The encoded protein is CASSLEYEQYF.